One and the same sample provided the 2 T cell receptor beta chains below, sequenced in a study of blood T cell repertoires in COVID-19. Assay: immunoSEQ multiplex PCR; the TCRdb copy retains only in-frame clones and omits some. The sample lists 310,000 or so clones, 87% seen once, with approximately 9% in the top ten. Input material: PBMCs or T cells enriched from blood (not recorded which). Source of these receptors: a woman between 18 and 29 years old who had recovered from COVID-19.

Concerning this clone itself: Within the sample, other DNA sequences also encode this same CDR3. The rearrangement uses TRBV27 and TRBJ1-1; D ambiguous. V was trimmed by 2 bases and J by 0 bases, leaving 7 bases between them. The CDR3 consists of 14 residues. The germline CDR1 and CDR2 sequences are MNHEY and SMNVEV (reference sequence). The CDR3 region is CASSLSLLNTEAFF. The CDR3 DNA reads TGTGCCAGCAGTTTAAGCCTTTTGAACACTGAAGCTTTCTTT.

On this clone: This CDR3 is also generated by other DNA sequences in the sample. This sequence joins TRBV9 and TRBJ2-7; 11 positions match TRBD2. V dropped 0 bases and J dropped 4; count of bases not matched to a gene: 3. CDR3 size: 15 residues. Germline-derived CDR1 and CDR2 are SGDLS and YYNGEE. CDR3 residues: CASSVAGTSGYEQYF. The CDR3 DNA reads TGTGCCAGCAGCGTAGCCGGGACTAGCGGTTACGAGCAGTACTTC.